This record concerns one T cell receptor beta chain sequence. The sample holds a few counts of this clonotype. This clone's antigen is unknown. Base qualities are not recorded, but no much larger clone differs from it by a single base. Library prep was done by 5' RACE. Sequencing relied on an Illumina HiSeq 2500. A second PCR of about 6 to 12 cycles was run with a J-beta primer mix and a sample-barcoded 5' primer. Each TCR beta cDNA molecule received a unique molecular identifier from a template-switch 5' adaptor carrying 12 random nucleotides. Each sample yielded at least 2.5 million CDR3-containing paired-end reads. All of the RNA was converted into first-strand cDNA using the Mint cDNA synthesis kit, with a TRBC-specific oligonucleotide serving as the primer. Following uracil-DNA glycosylase treatment, all cDNA underwent a first 18-cycle PCR with the universal primers M1SS and BC2_uni_R. As for the original processing: Each sample was normalized by randomly selecting 1 million high-quality reads, each carrying a distinct molecular identifier. Instead of being binned into consensus sequences, reads that shared molecular identifiers were thrown out. MiTCR, set to a Q25 quality threshold and the strictest error-elimination algorithm, was used for CDR3 identification, clonotype clustering and error correction. Lower-bound total TCR beta diversity was estimated with a nonparametric unseen species model using Euler transformation. The public reads were reprocessed in TCRdb via fastp at Q25 and MiXCR, keeping in-frame beta chains. Duplicate CDR3 protein sequences are folded into a single record with the most common DNA and genes. Here the V and J calls rest on TCRdb's processing, not on the authors' analysis. The sample table records fewer than 650,000 distinct CDR3 sequences; around a quarter of these occur just once. 3.6% of the sample comes from the top ten.

The sample comes from a study of blood T cells in healthy people across ages (dated by TCRdb to about 2015). About the investigation overall: Template switching captured roughly one uniquely barcoded TCR beta cDNA molecule per two T cells in model experiments. Four age groups were formed from the donors: young (average roughly 15 years), middle-aged (roughly 38), aged (around 68) and long-lived (around 82). The study analyzed two additional independent replicas of 1 million unique cDNA reads from the same blood draw for two donors, one aged 18 to 29 and one aged 80 or older. To track age-related changes in TCR beta repertoire diversity, the study relied on deep sequencing normalized with unique cDNA molecular identifiers. Overall study results and their limits: Estimates of total diversity based on one million sequenced T cells were regarded as lower bounds and as underestimates. Observed TCR beta diversity per million T cells fell roughly linearly with age, and a significant reduction was already apparent by age roughly 40. The CMV infection status of donors was not known, potentially confounding age-related changes in expanded clonotypes. The percentage of naive T cells measured by flow cytometry correlated strongly with observed TCR beta diversity. Conclusive comparison of naive and antigen-experienced compartments was prevented by the profiling of bulk unsorted PBMCs. Compared with the aged group, the long-lived group had more naive CD4+ T cells, fewer expanded clones and increased TCR diversity, a pattern suggesting age selection.

V is cut back by 5 bases and J by 4 bases, with 5 bases in the junction unmatched. The CDR3 has 14 amino acids, counting the end cysteine and phenylalanine. This entry keeps only the CDR3 DNA: 42 bases, framed from base 1. Systemically healthy Caucasian individuals from Russia, roughly 40 in total and aged about 6 to 95 years, were included as donors. Approximately 10 milliliters of peripheral blood were collected from each donor into EDTA-treated Vacutainer tubes. Ficoll-Paque density-gradient centrifugation was used to isolate PBMCs, with at least 6.5 million per sample. Trizol reagent was used to extract total RNA from PBMCs, with at least 5.5 micrograms per sample. For every donor, an aliquot of PBMCs went through flow cytometry to measure the percentages of naive CD45RAhigh/CD27high T cells. The same specimen was also included in a second study, on T cells of mothers and their children. Reported in the second study: Donors were nine systemically healthy Caucasian individuals: three mothers and their six children. cDNA synthesis consumed the entire amount of extracted RNA, loaded at about 1.5 ug RNA in each 15 ul reaction. In the second PCR, the M1S primer added sample barcodes and 2-4 random nucleotides. Over 9 million TCR beta CDR3 reads came from each mother, compared with a few million reads from each child. In both related and unrelated pairs, thymic selection shapes the output of TCR recombination in a similar way, with inherited differences having only a minor effect. Normalized repertoire overlap was always slightly but never significantly higher in related than unrelated mother-child pairs. No persistent microchimeric T cell clones were found, with a detection sensitivity of roughly 99 clones per million clonotypes. In the study, deep NGS was used to compare the TCR beta repertoires of mothers and children, and features distinguishing related mother-child pairs from unrelated individuals were sought. The mean age was about 38 +/- 4 years for the mothers and roughly 11 +/- 4 years for the children. After adapter ligation with NEBNext reagents, the libraries were sequenced on Illumina HiSeq 2000 with 100+100 nt paired-end reads. To prevent cross-contamination, the mother and child libraries were prepared a month apart and were sequenced in separate runs. Each donor had between roughly 450,000 and 2,100,000 distinct TCR beta clonotypes identified. Naive TCR beta clonotypes were estimated from low-frequency clonotypes matched to each donor's FACS-determined naive share, without sorting.

This chain joins TRBV12-3 or TRBV12-4 to TRBJ2-5; the central 9 bases match TRBD1. This TCR came from a boy between 2 and 15 years old in good health. The specimen sequenced was blood. The bases are TGTGCCAGCAGTCCCCGGGACAGGGCAGAGACCCAGTACTTC. Translated, this gives CASSPRDRAETQYF.